The 23 T cell receptor delta chains below all came from one sample that was sequenced in a study of gamma-delta chains in newborns, infants, children (dated by TCRdb to the late 2010s). The data were produced on an Illumina MiSeq. TCRdb called clones from the public reads with CATT, and repeated DNA sequences were later combined into one row. In all, the sample holds several thousand delta-chain clones, and approximately 2.1% of those were seen once. The top ten constitute around 15% of the sample. Sequencing was carried out using blood. The receptors originated from a child who was a newborn, infant or young child, either healthy, febrile or measles-vaccinated (not recorded which).

The table lists this clone with a few counts. A read error is the likely source, as a far larger clone sits one nucleotide away. The genes are TRDV2 and TRDJ3, with D hard to call. The CDR3 is 18 amino acids. Germline assignment: CDR1 GEAIGNYY and CDR2 EKD. The CDR3 DNA reads as TGTGCCTGTGGCACCGGCGATGCCAGCTCCTGGGACACCCGACAGATGTTTTTC. Its translation is CACGTGDASSWDTRQMFF.

This clone was observed a handful of times. The protein TCRdb lists belongs to a much larger clone and differs from this DNA's translation at residue 10, which points to a read error; the protein shown is made from the DNA. This rearrangement joins TRDV1 to TRDJ1, with 8 bases identical to TRDD3. Germline V lookup: CDR1 TSWWSYY, CDR2 QGS. V was pared by 1 base and J by 11 bases, with 12 bases of the junction left unmatched. The CDR3 is 15 amino acids. The CDR3 sequence: CALGERGIMTRGLIF. CDR3 in DNA: TGTGCTCTTGGGGAACGGGGGATAATGACCCGTGGGCTCATCTTT.

The V gene is TRDV2, the J gene TRDJ3; 11 nucleotides align to TRDD3. This CDR3 contains 19 residues. V gave up 1 base and J gave up 0 bases; unmatched junction bases: 4. Germline CDR1 and CDR2: GEAIGNYY and EKD. CDR3 coding DNA: TGTGCCTGTGACACTGGGGGATACGCCAGCTCCTGGGACACCCGACAGATGTTTTTC. Translation: CACDTGGYASSWDTRQMFF.

This clone counts as medium-sized (0.01 to 0.1%). Other DNA sequences from this sample encode an identical CDR3 as well. The chain recombines TRDV1 with TRDJ2, with 9 positions matching TRDD2. The germline gives CDR1 TSWWSYY, CDR2 QGS. The CDR3 loop spans 21 amino acids. V lost 5 bases, J lost 0 bases, and 19 bases stayed unmatched. The CDR3 nucleotides are TGTGCTCTTGGGTACGGCCTTCCTACATATCTGGGGTCGCCTTTGACAGCACAACTCTTCTTT. Amino acid sequence: CALGYGLPTYLGSPLTAQLFF.

Concerning this clone itself: The protein in TCRdb stems from a much larger clone and differs at residue 8 from this DNA's translation, likely a read error; here the protein is translated from the DNA. The same CDR3 also results from other DNA sequences found in this sample. The V call is TRDV2, the J call TRDJ2, with D possibly matching TRDD3 (6 bases). CDR1 is GEAIGNYY, CDR2 EKD, per germline. The CDR3 is 13 residues long. Between the trimmed V and J ends, which lost 0 bases and 7 bases, there was a span of 8 bases. This CDR3 reads CACDTWGVAQLFF. In DNA form, the CDR3 reads TGTGCCTGTGACACCTGGGGGGTAGCACAACTCTTCTTT.

With regard to this clone: A read error likely explains this, since a far larger clone differs by one base. Other DNA sequences within the sample encode an identical CDR3. This rearrangement joins TRDV2 to TRDJ2; 11 bases match TRDD3. CDR3 length equals 16 residues. The germline V gene has CDR1 GEAIGNYY and CDR2 EKD. For the CDR3, the DNA is TGTGCCTGTGACACTCTGGGGGATACTTTAACAGCACAACTCTTCTTT. It encodes CACDTLGDTLTAQLFF.

This clone was observed a handful of times. The protein TCRdb lists belongs to a much larger clone and differs from this DNA's translation at residue 10, which points to a read error; the protein shown is made from the DNA. The chain couples TRDV2 to TRDJ3, with TRDD3 identical over 13 bases. The V gene end was trimmed by 2 bases and the J gene end by 0 bases; junction bases not matched to a gene: 3. CDR3 size: 19 residues. In germline, CDR1 is GEAIGNYY, CDR2 EKD. CDR3 in DNA: TGTGCCTGTGACATACTGGGGGATACGATCTCCTGGGACACCCGACAGATGTTTTTC. Translating gives CACDILGDTISWDTRQMFF.

This clone was counted only a few times. The protein TCRdb gives is from a much larger clone and does not agree with this DNA's translation at residue 10, likely a read error; the protein shown here comes from the DNA. Other nucleotide sequences from this sample produce the same CDR3. The J gene is TRDJ3, the V gene TRDV2; 10 nucleotides match TRDD3. Germline V lookup: CDR1 GEAIGNYY, CDR2 EKD. This CDR3 has 20 residues. V gave up 0 bases and J gave up 0 bases; unmatched junction bases: 7. CDR3 sequence (DNA): TGTGCCTGTGACACCGTACTGGGGGATCCGAGCTCCTGGGACACCCGACAGATGTTTTTC. It translates to CACDTVLGDPSSWDTRQMFF.

This clone has just a few counts. This likely stems from a read error, as it lies one base from a far larger clone. The rearrangement links TRDV3 to TRDJ1, with a tentative D call TRDD2 (8 bases). The CDR3 totals 24 residues. CDR1 and CDR2 (germline): TVYSNPD, GDNSRS (reference sequence). CDR3 sequence reads: CAFSWRFLQASVTGVPTYTEKLIF. The CDR3, as DNA: TGTGCCTTTAGTTGGCGCTTCCTACAAGCTTCCGTTACTGGGGTCCCTACTTACACCGAAAAACTCATCTTT.

This clone was counted only a few times. A far larger clone lies a single base away; this is likely a read error. J is TRDJ3 and V is TRDV2; 8 bases are shared with TRDD3. Germline CDR1 is GEAIGNYY and CDR2 is EKD. This CDR3 has 19 amino acids. CDR3 nucleotides: TGTGCCTGTAACACCGTCAGGGATACGAGCTCCTGGGACACCCGACAGATGTTTTTC. Protein product: CACNTVRDTSSWDTRQMFF.

This clone was observed a few times. This likely traces to a read error, being one base from a far larger clone. Within the sample, other DNA sequences also encode this same CDR3. The chain uses TRDV2 and TRDJ3; 7 nucleotides agree with TRDD3. This CDR3 has 19 amino acids. Germline loops: CDR1 GEAIGNYY, CDR2 EKD. DNA of the CDR3: TGTGCCTGTGACACCTGGGGGACCTTGAGCTCCTGGGACACACGACAGATGTTTTTC. It translates to CACDTWGTLSSWDTRQMFF.

Here the CDR3 DNA reads TGTGCCTGTGACAGTATCCTTTTGACAGCACAACTCTTCTTT. Translating it yields CACDSILLTAQLFF. The rearrangement joins TRDV2 to TRDJ2; D gene ambiguous. Germline V gives CDR1 GEAIGNYY, CDR2 EKD. Between the trimmed V and J ends, which lost 2 bases and 1 base, there was a span of 7 bases. The CDR3 runs to 14 residues.

This clone was counted between two and nine times. A far larger clone is only one base removed, so a read error is likely. Other DNA sequences in the sample encode the same CDR3. This rearrangement joins TRAV29/DV5 to TRDJ1, with 7 bases lining up with TRDD3. The CDR3 is made up of 15 amino acids. CDR1 and CDR2 from the germline V gene are NSMFDY and ISSIKDK. This CDR3 reads CAASVLGAYTDKLIF. DNA of the CDR3: TGTGCAGCAAGCGTTCTGGGGGCCTACACTGATAAACTCATCTTT.

This clone was recorded a few times. The TCRdb protein, from a much larger clone, departs from this DNA's translation at residue 5, likely by read error; the protein shown derives from the DNA. The chain couples TRDV2 to TRDJ2; D is unclear. V lost 5 bases to trimming and J lost 3 bases, with 15 bases between them. Germline assignment: CDR1 GEAIGNYY and CDR2 EKD. The CDR3 has 15 amino acids. This CDR3 is CACGTGLGVTAQLFF. In nucleotides, the CDR3 is TGTGCCTGTGGGACCGGTTTAGGGGTGACAGCACAACTCTTCTTT.

To note about this clone: The TCRdb protein, from a much larger clone, departs from this DNA's translation at residue 9, likely by read error; the protein shown derives from the DNA. The chain carries TRDV2 and TRDJ1; TRDD3 aligns across 7 bases. Per the germline V gene, CDR1 is GEAIGNYY and CDR2 is EKD. V was pared by 2 bases and J by 0 bases, with 5 bases of the junction left unmatched. The CDR3 is 15 amino acids. CDR3 sequence: CACDKLGRHTDKLIF. The CDR3 coding sequence is TGTGCCTGTGACAAACTGGGGCGCCACACCGATAAACTCATCTTT.

As for this clone: A far larger clone is one base from this, pointing to a likely read error. The same CDR3 also results from other DNA sequences found in this sample. The chain joins TRDV2 to TRDJ2; 7 bases align to TRDD3. The CDR3 spans 15 residues. The germline V gene encodes CDR1 GEAIGNYY and CDR2 EKD. CDR3 sequence: CACDTLGDLTAQLFF. The DNA for the CDR3 is TGTGCCTGCGACACCTTGGGGGATTTGACAGCACAACTCTTCTTT.

This clone was counted a few times. This chain joins TRDV2 and TRDJ2; 11 bases fit TRDD3. Trimming at V came to 3 bases and at J to 4 bases, leaving 3 bases not matched to a gene. The CDR3 has 15 residues. The germline CDR1 and CDR2 sequences are GEAIGNYY and EKD. Here the CDR3 DNA reads TGTGCCTGTGACGCACTGGGGGATAAGACAGCACAACTCTTCTTT. Amino acid sequence: CACDALGDKTAQLFF.

In its sample, this clone was seen a few times. The mismatch at residue 5 between this DNA's translation and the TCRdb protein of a much larger clone likely reflects a read error; the protein shown is translated from the DNA. J is TRDJ3 and V is TRDV2; 8 bases line up with TRDD3. V dropped 3 bases and J dropped 3; count of bases not matched to a gene: 9. The CDR3 consists of 18 residues. In germline, CDR1 is GEAIGNYY, CDR2 EKD. CDR3 nucleotides: TGTGCCTGTGACCGGGGGATAGACCCGATCTGGGACACCCGACAGATGTTTTTC. Its translation: CACDRGIDPIWDTRQMFF.

A remark on this clone: The TCRdb protein comes from a much larger clone and disagrees with this DNA's translation at residue 5, likely due to a read error; the protein given here is derived from the DNA. The chain uses TRDV1 and TRDJ1; no clear D. The V end lost 4 bases, the J end lost 3 bases, and 21 bases lay between the germline ends. The germline V gene has CDR1 TSWWSYY and CDR2 QGS. There are 17 residues in the CDR3. The CDR3 spells CALGGLGKVTEADKLIF. In nucleotides, the CDR3 is TGTGCTCTTGGGGGACTAGGAAAAGTTACTGAGGCCGATAAACTCATCTTT.

This clone has just a few counts. TCRdb attributes to this sequence the protein of a much larger clone, which differs from the DNA translation at residue 12; a read error is likely, and the protein displayed is translated from the DNA. The chain has TRDV2 and TRDJ1, with 7 bases matching TRDD3. CDR1 is GEAIGNYY and CDR2 is EKD in the germline V gene. The CDR3 covers 15 residues. CDR3 sequence (DNA): TGTGCCTGTGACAAACTGGGGCGCTACACCGATAGACTCATCTTT. Translation: CACDKLGRYTDRLIF.

In regard to this clone: TCRdb attributes to this sequence the protein of a much larger clone, which differs from the DNA translation at residue 4; a read error is likely, and the protein displayed is translated from the DNA. The V and J genes are TRDV3 and TRDJ1, with 9 bases that match TRDD2. The V gene end was trimmed by 3 bases and the J gene end by 1 base; junction bases not matched to a gene: 21. Germline V gene lookup returns CDR1 TVYSNPD and CDR2 GDNSRS (reference sequence). This CDR3 spans 19 amino acids. This chain's CDR3 is CALRPSYRGKPSCTDKLIF. Here the CDR3 DNA reads TGTGCCTTGCGGCCTTCCTACAGGGGGAAGCCCTCTTGCACCGATAAACTCATCTTT.

Concerning this clone: A read error is likely here: a far larger clone is one base away. The identical CDR3 is also encoded by other nucleotide sequences in the sample. The chain carries TRDV3 and TRDJ1, with 11 bases lining up with TRDD3. The CDR3 length is 17 residues. Per germline, CDR1 TVYSNPD and CDR2 GDNSRS (reference sequence). CDR3 amino acids: CASKVPTGGYATDKLIF. The CDR3 DNA reads TGTGCCTCTAAAGTTCCTACTGGGGGATATGCCACCGATAAACTTATCTTT.

This clone was found a few times. A far larger clone is a single base away, which makes a read error likely. This specimen includes other DNA sequences encoding the same CDR3. The chain joins TRDV2 to TRDJ3; TRDD3 is a possible D gene (6 bases). Germline lookup yields CDR1 GEAIGNYY and CDR2 EKD. The CDR3 is 18 amino acids. V was trimmed by 0 bases and J by 1 base, leaving 12 bases between them. This CDR3 is CACDTGDFYSWDTRQMFF. The CDR3 DNA is TGTGCCTGTGACACCGGGGATTTCTATTCCTGGGACACCCGACAGATGTTTTTC.